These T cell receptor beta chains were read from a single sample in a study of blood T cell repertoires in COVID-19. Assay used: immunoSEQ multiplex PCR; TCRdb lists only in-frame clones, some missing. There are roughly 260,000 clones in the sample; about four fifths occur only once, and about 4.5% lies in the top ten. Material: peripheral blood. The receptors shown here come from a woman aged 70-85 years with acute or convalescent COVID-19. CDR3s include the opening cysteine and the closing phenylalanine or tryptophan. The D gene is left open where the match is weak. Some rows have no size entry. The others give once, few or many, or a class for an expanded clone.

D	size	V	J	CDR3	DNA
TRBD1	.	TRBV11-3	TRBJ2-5	CASRKDRGPQGETQYF	TGTGCCAGCAGAAAAGACAGGGGGCCTCAGGGGGAGACCCAGTACTTC
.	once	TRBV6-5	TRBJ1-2	CASSSWSGYTF	TGTGCCAGCAGTTCCTGGAGTGGCTACACCTTC
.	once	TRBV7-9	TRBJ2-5	CASGQSGQETQYF	TGTGCCAGCGGACAATCTGGACAAGAGACCCAGTACTTC
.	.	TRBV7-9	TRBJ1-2	CASSRTGFYYGYTF	TGTGCCAGCAGCCGGACGGGATTCTACTATGGCTACACCTTC
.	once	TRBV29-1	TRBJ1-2	CSVLTPANRGYTF	TGCAGCGTACTGACACCGGCAAATCGGGGCTACACCTTC
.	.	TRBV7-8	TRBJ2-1	CASSPITGGDDEQFF	TGTGCCAGCAGCCCGATTACAGGGGGGGACGATGAGCAGTTCTTC
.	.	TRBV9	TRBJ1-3	CASSPSGTSSGNTIYF	TGTGCCAGCAGCCCTAGCGGGACCTCCTCTGGAAACACCATATATTTT
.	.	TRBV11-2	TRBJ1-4	CASTRLGGATNEKLFF	TGTGCCAGCACGAGATTGGGGGGGGCAACTAATGAAAAACTGTTTTTT
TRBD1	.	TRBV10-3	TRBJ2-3	CAISEFRTGSTDTQYF	TGTGCCATCAGTGAGTTCAGGACAGGGAGCACAGATACGCAGTATTTT
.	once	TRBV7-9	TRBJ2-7	CASSSYWTNEQYF	TGTGCCAGCAGCTCCTACTGGACAAACGAGCAGTACTTC
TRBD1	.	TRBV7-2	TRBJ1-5	CASSVWTGPNQPQHF	TGTGCCAGCAGTGTCTGGACAGGGCCGAATCAGCCCCAGCATTTT
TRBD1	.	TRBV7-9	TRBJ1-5	CASSSGQGLMNQPQHF	TGTGCCAGCAGCTCGGGACAGGGTTTAATGAATCAGCCCCAGCATTTT
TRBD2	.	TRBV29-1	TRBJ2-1	CSATSGIASGEQFF	TGCAGCGCAACTAGCGGGATCGCGTCAGGGGAGCAGTTCTTC
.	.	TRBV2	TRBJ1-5	CASTSSRAGQPQHF	TGTGCCAGCACGTCATCCAGGGCAGGACAGCCCCAGCATTTT
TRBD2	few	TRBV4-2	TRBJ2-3	CASSREPGLAGSTDTQYF	TGTGCCAGCAGCCGAGAACCGGGACTAGCGGGGAGCACAGATACGCAGTATTTT
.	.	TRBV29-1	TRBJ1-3	CSVSLAGNTIYF	TGCAGCGTTTCACTAGCTGGAAACACCATATATTTT
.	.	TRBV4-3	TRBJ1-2	CASSARQVDYGYTF	TGCGCCAGCAGCGCGAGACAGGTAGACTATGGCTACACCTTC
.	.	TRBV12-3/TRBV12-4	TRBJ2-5	CASRPGGQETQYF	TGTGCCAGCCGACCCGGGGGCCAAGAGACCCAGTACTTC
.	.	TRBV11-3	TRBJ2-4	CASSLNSLTKNIQYF	TGTGCCAGCAGCTTAAACAGTCTAACCAAAAACATTCAGTACTTC
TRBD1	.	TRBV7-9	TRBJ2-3	CASGGGTGRTDTQYF	TGTGCCAGCGGGGGCGGGACAGGGAGAACAGATACGCAGTATTTT
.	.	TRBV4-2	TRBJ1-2	CASSPLFRGNQNRGYGYTF	TGTGCCAGCAGCCCCCTTTTCCGGGGGAACCAAAACCGAGGCTATGGCTACACCTTC
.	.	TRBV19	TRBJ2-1	CASSIGDYQRGEQFF	TGTGCCAGTAGTATAGGTGACTACCAGCGCGGCGAGCAGTTCTTC
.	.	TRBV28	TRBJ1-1	CASSLKSTEAFF	TGTGCCAGCAGCCTTAAGAGCACTGAAGCTTTCTTT
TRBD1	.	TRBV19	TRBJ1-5	CASSIGTGFNQPQHF	TGTGCCAGTAGTATAGGGACAGGATTCAATCAGCCCCAGCATTTT
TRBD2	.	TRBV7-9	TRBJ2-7	CASSLLAGGVYEQYF	TGTGCCAGCAGCTTACTAGCGGGGGGAGTCTACGAGCAGTACTTC
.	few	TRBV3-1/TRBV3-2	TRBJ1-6	CASSGGGVQSPLHF	TGTGCCAGCAGCGGCGGTGGAGTACAATCACCCCTCCACTTT
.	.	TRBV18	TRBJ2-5	CASSLQGMRAETQYF	TGTGCCAGCTCATTACAGGGTATGCGGGCGGAGACCCAGTACTTC
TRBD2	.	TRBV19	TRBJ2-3	CASATSGQSTDTQYF	TGTGCCAGTGCGACTAGCGGCCAGAGCACAGATACGCAGTATTTT
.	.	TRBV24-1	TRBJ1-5	CATSDFPFSYNLEAQPQHF	TGTGCCACCAGTGATTTTCCCTTTTCGTATAACCTTGAGGCTCAGCCCCAGCATTTT
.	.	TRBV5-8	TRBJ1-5	CASSWDNSNQPQHF	TGTGCCAGCAGCTGGGACAATAGCAATCAGCCCCAGCATTTT
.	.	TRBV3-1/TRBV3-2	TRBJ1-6	CASSPSGLWDTGWNSPLHF	TGTGCCAGCAGCCCCTCGGGCCTTTGGGACACGGGTTGGAATTCACCCCTCCACTTT
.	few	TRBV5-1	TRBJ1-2	CASSLAGEYGYTF	TGCGCCAGCAGCTTGGCCGGGGAATATGGCTACACCTTC
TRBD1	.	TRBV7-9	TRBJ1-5	CASSPGQGSNQPQHF	TGTGCCAGCAGCCCTGGACAGGGGAGCAATCAGCCCCAGCATTTT
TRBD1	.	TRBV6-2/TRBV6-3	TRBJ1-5	CASSPRGTANQPQHF	TGTGCCAGCAGTCCCCGAGGGACAGCCAATCAGCCCCAGCATTTT
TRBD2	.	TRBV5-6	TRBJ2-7	CASCAGGPLRLEQYF	TGTGCCAGCTGTGCGGGGGGGCCCCTACGCCTCGAGCAGTACTTC
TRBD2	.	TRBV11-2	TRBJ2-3	CASSPWGLAGSTDTQYF	TGTGCCAGCAGCCCCTGGGGACTAGCGGGTAGCACAGATACGCAGTATTTT
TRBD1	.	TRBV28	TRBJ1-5	CASSKDRQGFQPQHF	TGTGCCAGCAGTAAGGACCGACAGGGCTTTCAGCCCCAGCATTTT
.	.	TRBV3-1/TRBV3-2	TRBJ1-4	CASSQDLNSTNEKLFF	TGTGCCAGCAGCCAAGATTTGAACAGCACTAATGAAAAACTGTTTTTT
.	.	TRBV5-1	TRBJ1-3	CASSLERGSGNTIYF	TGCGCCAGCAGCTTGGAAAGAGGGTCTGGAAACACCATATATTTT
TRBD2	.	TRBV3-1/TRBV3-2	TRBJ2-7	CASSQGLAGVGEQYF	TGTGCCAGCAGCCAAGGGCTAGCGGGGGTGGGGGAGCAGTACTTC
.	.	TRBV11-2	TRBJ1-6	CASSLNDGGNSPLHF	TGTGCCAGCAGCTTAAATGACGGGGGTAATTCACCCCTCCACTTT
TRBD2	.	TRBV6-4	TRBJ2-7	CASTGTSGGALIHEQYF	TGTGCCAGCACCGGGACTAGCGGGGGGGCCTTGATCCACGAGCAGTACTTC
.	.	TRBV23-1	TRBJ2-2	CASSLVVRHFTGELFF	TGCGCCAGCAGCCTCGTAGTGCGTCACTTTACCGGGGAGCTGTTTTTT